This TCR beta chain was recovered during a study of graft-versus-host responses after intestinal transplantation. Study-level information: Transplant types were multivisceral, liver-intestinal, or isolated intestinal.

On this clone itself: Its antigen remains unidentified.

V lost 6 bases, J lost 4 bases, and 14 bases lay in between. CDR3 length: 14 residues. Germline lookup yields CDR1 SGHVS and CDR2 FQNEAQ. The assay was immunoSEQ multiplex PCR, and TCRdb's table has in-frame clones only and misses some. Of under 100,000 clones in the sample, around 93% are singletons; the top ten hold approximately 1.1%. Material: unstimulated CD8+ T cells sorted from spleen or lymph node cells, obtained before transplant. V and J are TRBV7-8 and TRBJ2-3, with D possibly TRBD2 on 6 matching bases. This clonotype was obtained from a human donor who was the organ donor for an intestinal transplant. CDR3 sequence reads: CASRGRGRADTQYF. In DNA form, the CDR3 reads TGTGCCAGCAGGGGGCGGGGCCGGGCAGATACGCAGTATTTT.